Below, 30 T cell receptor beta chains from the same sample are listed, as sequenced in a study of T cell responses to AZD1222 COVID-19 vaccine. Clones were read by immunoSEQ multiplex PCR, and TCRdb kept only the in-frame ones, dropping some. Of around 130,000 clones listed, approximately 91% are singletons. The sample in question was peripheral blood, obtained 28 days after the second AZD1222 dose. Receptors originate from an adult who received the AZD1222 COVID-19 vaccine.

The chain uses TRBV7-9 and TRBJ1-1, with no clear D. The CDR3 runs 13 residues. Trimming took off 5 bases at V and 1 base at J, with 8 bases between the two ends. Germline assignment: CDR1 SEHNR and CDR2 FQNEAQ (reference sequence). The CDR3 sequence is CASSPTPNTEAFF. The CDR3, as DNA: TGTGCCAGCAGCCCAACACCGAACACTGAAGCTTTCTTT.

This sequence joins TRBV7-2 and TRBJ1-2; D remains ambiguous. The V gene lost 5 bases and the J gene lost 1 base, with 17 bases spanning the gap. Germline V gene data show CDR1 as SGHTA and CDR2 as FQGNSA. CDR3 length equals 16 residues. CDR3 nucleotide sequence: TGTGCCAGCAGCCCACGGAACCCAGGCCTTAACTATGGCTACACCTTC. Translated, it gives CASSPRNPGLNYGYTF.

The gene calls are TRBV5-1 and TRBJ1-2; no clear D. Trimming stripped 0 bases from V and 0 bases from J, with 15 bases between. This CDR3 region has 17 residues. CDR1 and CDR2 (germline): SGHRS, YFSETQ. The CDR3 bases are TGCGCCAGCAGCTTGGCCATCTCTGCAGAAGCTAACTATGGCTACACCTTC. Translation: CASSLAISAEANYGYTF. The complete variable domain, with remaining parts taken from reference TRBV5-1 and TRBJ1-2, reads KAGVTQTPRYLIKTRGQQVTLSCSPISGHRSVSWYQQTPGQGLQFLFEYFSETQRNKGNFPGRFSGRQFSNSRSEMNVSTLELGDSALYLCASSLAISAEANYGYTFGSGTRLTVV.

The CDR3 sequence is CASSSGSHVNEQYF. The CDR3 region has the DNA TGCGCCAGCAGCTCCGGCTCACACGTAAACGAGCAGTACTTC. The chain couples TRBV5-1 to TRBJ2-7; D is unresolved. V was trimmed by 3 bases and J by 5 bases, leaving 15 bases between them. The germline V gene has CDR1 SGHRS and CDR2 YFSETQ. This CDR3 has 14 residues.

The V and J genes are TRBV18 and TRBJ1-5; D is possibly TRBD1 (5 bases). Germline V gene sequence: CDR1 KGHSH, CDR2 LQKENI. V shed 3 bases and J shed 6 bases, with 12 bases lying between them. This CDR3 spans 14 amino acids. CDR3 sequence: CASSPGSGPQPQHF. CDR3 in DNA: TGTGCCAGCTCACCCGGCTCGGGACCTCAGCCCCAGCATTTT.

The J gene is TRBJ2-2, the V gene TRBV6-5; TRBD2 matches at 12 bases. The germline CDR1 and CDR2 sequences are MNHEY and SVGAGI. The CDR3 contains 15 residues. J was trimmed by 4 bases and V by 5 bases; bases with no gene match: 2. CDR3 nucleotide sequence: TGTGCCAGCAGTCTAGCGGGAGGGGTCACCGGGGAGCTGTTTTTT. It is translated as CASSLAGGVTGELFF.

V usage is TRBV30 and J usage is TRBJ2-3; 7 positions match TRBD1. This CDR3 comprises 15 residues. V lost 1 base, J lost 1 base, and 5 bases stayed unmatched. CDR1 GTSNPN and CDR2 SVGIG come from the germline V gene (reference sequence). The CDR3 here is CAWSATGLGTDTQYF. The CDR3 DNA is TGTGCCTGGAGTGCGACAGGGCTAGGCACAGATACGCAGTATTTT.

The chain has TRBV19 and TRBJ2-1, with TRBD2 matching 7 bases. In germline, CDR1 is LNHDA, CDR2 SQIVND (reference sequence). The CDR3 runs to 15 residues. V trimming: 6 bases; J trimming: 9 bases; junction bases outside the gene matches: 14. The DNA of the CDR3 is TGTGCCAGTAGAGGACTAGGGAGGTCCGTGGGTGAGCAGTTCTTC. It codes for CASRGLGRSVGEQFF. Supplemented by reference TRBV19 and TRBJ2-1, the full variable domain reads DGGITQSPKYLFRKEGQNVTLSCEQNLNHDAMYWYRQDPGQGLRLIYYSQIVNDFQKGDIAEGYSVSREKKESFPLTVTSAQKNPTAFYLCASRGLGRSVGEQFFGPGTRLTVL.

This chain joins TRBV6-2 or TRBV6-3 and TRBJ2-7; D gene uncertain. The CDR3 length is 14 residues. Germline V gene sequence: CDR1 MNHEY, CDR2 SVGEGT. V shed 6 bases and J shed 0 bases, with 12 bases lying between them. The CDR3 sequence: CASSQRGTSYEQYV. CDR3 in DNA: TGTGCCAGCAGCCAGAGAGGAACCTCCTACGAGCAGTACGTC.

This chain joins TRBV3-1 (or the pseudogene TRBV3-2) and TRBJ2-1; possibly TRBD1 for D (6 bases). CDR1 is LGHDT, CDR2 YNNKEL, per germline (reference sequence). The V end lost 4 bases, the J end lost 6 bases, and 10 bases lay between the germline ends. The CDR3 is 13 amino acids. Written as DNA, the CDR3 is TGTGCCAGCAGCCCCGGACAGCCCAATGAGCAGTTCTTC. It specifies CASSPGQPNEQFF.

This CDR3 reads CASSSGQQETQYF. In DNA, the CDR3 is TGCGCCAGCAGCTCGGGACAGCAAGAGACCCAGTACTTC. The chain combines TRBV5-1 with TRBJ2-5; 7 bases are a match to TRBD1. CDR1 is SGHRS, CDR2 YFSETQ, per germline. The CDR3 totals 13 residues. With 3 bases clipped from V and 2 bases from J, the junction kept 1 base outside the gene matches.

The chain has TRBV11-3 and TRBJ2-3, with D hard to call. This CDR3 comprises 15 residues. Germline CDR1 reads SGHNT; CDR2 reads YENEEA. Trimming removed 3 bases from V and 2 bases from J, with 12 bases in between. CDR3 residues: CASSLNALITDTQYF. The CDR3 region has the DNA TGTGCCAGCAGCTTGAACGCCCTCATCACAGATACGCAGTATTTT.

The genes are TRBV3-1 (or the pseudogene TRBV3-2) and TRBJ1-5, with a weak D call TRBD1 (6 bases). The CDR3 runs 17 residues. CDR1 is LGHDT and CDR2 is YNNKEL in the germline V gene (reference sequence). Trimming stripped 3 bases from V and 6 bases from J, with 21 bases between. The CDR3 DNA is TGTGCCAGCAGCCATGGATTTGGGGGCGCGGTGGCTCAGCCCCAGCATTTT. Translated: CASSHGFGGAVAQPQHF.

V and J are TRBV15 and TRBJ1-1; D perhaps matches TRBD1 (5 bases). The germline V gene encodes CDR1 LNHNV and CDR2 YYDKDF (reference sequence). V shed 1 base and J shed 4 bases, with 13 bases lying between them. The CDR3 has 15 residues. The CDR3 reads CATSRGAGLGTEAFF. In nucleotides, the CDR3 is TGTGCCACCAGCAGAGGGGCAGGGTTGGGCACTGAAGCTTTCTTT. Supplemented by reference TRBV15 and TRBJ1-1, the full variable domain reads DAMVIQNPRYQVTQFGKPVTLSCSQTLNHNVMYWYQQKSSQAPKLLFHYYDKDFNNEADTPDNFQSRRPNTSFCFLDIRSPGLGDTAMYLCATSRGAGLGTEAFFGQGTRLTVV.

This rearrangement joins TRBV2 to TRBJ2-1; 10 bases match TRBD2. CDR3 length equals 16 residues. Germline V gene data show CDR1 as SNHLY and CDR2 as FYNNEI. Germline trimming cut 6 bases from V and 9 bases from J; bases unmatched to any gene: 14. The CDR3 reads CASRGPSGLASGEQFF. CDR3 sequence (DNA): TGTGCCAGCAGGGGGCCCTCGGGACTAGCGAGCGGTGAGCAGTTCTTC.

Written as DNA, the CDR3 is TGTGCCAGCAGCGTAGGGAATTACTATGGCTACACCTTC. It yields the protein CASSVGNYYGYTF. The chain has TRBV9 and TRBJ1-2; D ambiguous. CDR1 is SGDLS, CDR2 YYNGEE, per germline. This CDR3 comprises 13 residues. V lost 0 bases and J 3 bases, leaving 6 bases between the germline ends.

The chain joins TRBV10-3 to TRBJ2-2; the D gene could be TRBD1 or TRBD2 (5 bases each). The CDR3 spans 16 residues. V dropped 1 base and J dropped 1 base, with 10 bases sitting between them. Germline-derived CDR1 and CDR2 are ENHRY and SYGVKD. The CDR3 protein is CAISEFGTGNTGELFF. The CDR3 coding sequence is TGTGCCATCAGTGAGTTCGGGACGGGGAACACCGGGGAGCTGTTTTTT.

This chain connects TRBV5-6 to TRBJ1-2, with D perhaps TRBD1 (5 bases). The CDR3 consists of 14 residues. Per germline, CDR1 SGHDT and CDR2 YYEEEE. V was shortened by 5 bases and J by 4 bases, with 15 bases between the two germline ends. CDR3: CASSMQGGLYGYTF. The DNA of the CDR3 is TGTGCCAGCAGTATGCAGGGAGGGCTCTATGGCTACACCTTC.

The chain links TRBV6-5 to TRBJ1-5; D is undetermined. Germline CDR1 and CDR2: MNHEY and SVGAGI. Trimming took off 4 bases at V and 0 bases at J, with 10 bases between the two ends. This CDR3 is built from 15 residues. The CDR3 sequence: CASSSSAYSNQPQHF. As DNA, the CDR3 is TGTGCCAGCAGTTCCAGCGCCTATAGCAATCAGCCCCAGCATTTT.

This sequence joins TRBV27 and TRBJ1-1, with TRBD1 matching over 9 bases. CDR1 is MNHEY and CDR2 is SMNVEV in the germline V gene (reference sequence). The CDR3 totals 16 residues. The ends lost 6 bases at V and 2 bases at J; junction bases unmatched: 10. CDR3 protein: CASRQGTGPPNTEAFF. The CDR3 DNA is TGTGCCAGCAGACAAGGGACAGGGCCTCCTAACACTGAAGCTTTCTTT.

J is TRBJ1-5 and V is TRBV19; D is ambiguous. Trimming took off 9 bases at V and 8 bases at J, with 17 bases between the two ends. Germline CDR1 is LNHDA and CDR2 is SQIVND (reference sequence). The CDR3 sequence is 13 residues long. CDR3 loop: CASSLEVWKPQHF. Written as DNA, the CDR3 is TGTGCCAGCTCCCTAGAGGTATGGAAGCCCCAGCATTTT.

The rearrangement joins TRBV10-2 to TRBJ1-5; TRBD1 might be the D (6 bases). Trimming left V 5 bases short and J 5 bases short, with 10 bases between. Germline assignment: CDR1 WSHSY and CDR2 SAAADI. This CDR3 spans 13 amino acids. The CDR3 DNA reads as TGCGCCAGCAGTTTGGACAGAGATCAGCCCCAGCATTTT. Its translation: CASSLDRDQPQHF.

The J gene is TRBJ1-1, the V gene TRBV5-6; TRBD1 is a possible D gene (5 bases). The CDR3 length is 17 residues. V was trimmed by 2 bases and J by 4 bases, leaving 21 bases between them. Per the germline V gene, CDR1 is SGHDT and CDR2 is YYEEEE. CDR3 protein: CASSFEGSLQGITEAFF. The CDR3 DNA reads TGTGCCAGCAGCTTCGAAGGCTCGCTTCAGGGCATCACTGAAGCTTTCTTT. The whole variable domain, remainder taken from reference TRBV5-6 and TRBJ1-1, is DAGVTQSPTHLIKTRGQQVTLRCSPKSGHDTVSWYQQALGQGPQFIFQYYEEEERQRGNFPDRFSGHQFPNYSSELNVNALLLGDSALYLCASSFEGSLQGITEAFFGQGTRLTVV.

This clone was seen only once. The chain has TRBV5-1 and TRBJ2-1; 8 bases agree with TRBD2. The V segment lost 4 bases and the J segment 7 bases; nucleotides outside the gene matches: 10. The CDR3 length is 15 residues. Germline V gene lookup returns CDR1 SGHRS and CDR2 YFSETQ. CDR3: CASSPPERETNEQFF. The CDR3 nucleotides read TGCGCCAGCAGCCCTCCAGAGCGGGAGACGAATGAGCAGTTCTTC. The variable domain in full, completed from reference TRBV5-1 and TRBJ2-1, reads KAGVTQTPRYLIKTRGQQVTLSCSPISGHRSVSWYQQTPGQGLQFLFEYFSETQRNKGNFPGRFSGRQFSNSRSEMNVSTLELGDSALYLCASSPPERETNEQFFGPGTRLTVL.

The J gene is TRBJ1-1, the V gene TRBV11-2; the D gene is possibly TRBD1 (5 bases). The CDR3 covers 13 residues. Per germline, CDR1 SGHAT and CDR2 FQNNGV. Trimming left V 5 bases short and J 6 bases short, with 13 bases between. CDR3 nucleotide sequence: TGTGCCAGCAGCCCTAGGACAATCGCTGAAGCTTTCTTT. This gives the protein CASSPRTIAEAFF.

This CDR3 is CASSSSPNNEQFF. The DNA for the CDR3 is TGTGCCAGCAGCTCCTCCCCGAACAATGAGCAGTTCTTC. The genes are TRBV5-4 and TRBJ2-1; D uncertain. Germline V gives CDR1 SGHNT, CDR2 YYREEE (reference sequence). V was pared by 3 bases and J by 5 bases, with 9 bases between. The CDR3 spans 13 residues.

Of note for this clone: The same CDR3 also results from other DNA sequences found in this sample. The chain recombines TRBV5-1 with TRBJ2-3; the match to TRBD1 covers 9 bases. This CDR3 spans 14 amino acids. V lost 4 bases to trimming and J lost 3 bases; unmatched junction nucleotides: 3. CDR1 is SGHRS, CDR2 YFSETQ, per germline. This CDR3 is CASSTGQGTDTQYF. The CDR3 bases are TGCGCCAGCAGCACTGGACAGGGGACAGATACGCAGTATTTT.

The V call is TRBV10-2, the J call TRBJ1-4; D not resolved. CDR3 length: 14 amino acids. V was pared by 7 bases and J by 4 bases, with 13 bases between. In germline, CDR1 is WSHSY, CDR2 SAAADI. The CDR3 DNA reads TGCGCCAGCATTCCGGACCTGAATAATGAAAAACTGTTTTTT. This sequence encodes CASIPDLNNEKLFF.

The chain has TRBV11-3 and TRBJ2-2; 11 nucleotides match TRBD2. Germline trimming cut 7 bases from V and 6 bases from J; bases unmatched to any gene: 10. Per the germline V gene, CDR1 is SGHNT and CDR2 is YENEEA. This CDR3 has 16 amino acids. The CDR3 nucleotides read TGTGCCAGCAACCTACTAGCGGGAGCCCCGCCCGGGGAGCTGTTTTTT. It yields the protein CASNLLAGAPPGELFF.

The chain recombines TRBV18 with TRBJ2-3; no clear D. The CDR3 spans 15 residues. Looked up from germline, CDR1 is KGHSH and CDR2 is LQKENI. V shed 0 bases and J shed 1 base, with 8 bases lying between them. CDR3 in DNA: TGTGCCAGCTCACCACCCGCTAGGGGCACAGATACGCAGTATTTT. As protein: CASSPPARGTDTQYF.